A selection of T cell receptor beta chains follows, all from one sample in a study of T-cell memory formation after mild COVID-19. TCRdb re-called the 5' RACE reads through MiXCR, storing one row per CDR3 protein. Here the sample spans 470,000 or so distinct CDR3 sequences, 15% to 20% being singletons. Material for sequencing was PBMCs or a T cell subset sorted from them (not recorded which). The receptors here all came from an adult woman who had mild COVID-19 (a few samples of this study predate the infection). Cell type and time point are not known. CDR3s include the opening cysteine and the closing phenylalanine or tryptophan. The D gene is left open where the match is weak. Expanded clones get a size class; other rows say once, few or many, or leave the size out.

DNA,CDR3,size,length,V,J,D
TGCAGCGTTCCAGCCTCCGAGGTGGGGGGCTCTAACTATGGCTACACCTTC,CSVPASEVGGSNYGYTF,few,17,TRBV29-1,TRBJ1-2,-
TGTGCCATCAGTGACGGTAGACAGGGAAGAGAGTATGGCTACACCTTC,CAISDGRQGREYGYTF,few,16,TRBV10-3,TRBJ1-2,TRBD1
TGTGCCAGCAGTTTTTCAAGCGGGGTGACAAATGAGCAGTTCTTC,CASSFSSGVTNEQFF,once,15,TRBV12-3/TRBV12-4,TRBJ2-1,TRBD2
TGTGCCTGGAGTGTTGGCGGTTGGACCTACGAGCAGTACTTC,CAWSVGGWTYEQYF,-,14,TRBV30,TRBJ2-7,-
TGTGCCAGCTCGGCTGAATTTCTCCGAGAGACCCAGTACTTC,CASSAEFLRETQYF,few,14,TRBV6-5,TRBJ2-5,-
TGCGCCAGCAGCCAAGATCCCCAGAGTGGACAGGAGACCCAGTACTTC,CASSQDPQSGQETQYF,few,16,TRBV4-1,TRBJ2-5,-
TGCGCCAGCAGCCAAGGGGAGACGCGGGGAGAGACCCAGTACTTC,CASSQGETRGETQYF,-,15,TRBV4-1,TRBJ2-5,-
TGTGCCAGCAGCTTAGAAGTAGGGGAAGCTTTCTTT,CASSLEVGEAFF,many,12,TRBV7-2,TRBJ1-1,-
TGCAGCGTTGTCGCCAGCGGGAGAGAGACCCAGTACTTC,CSVVASGRETQYF,-,13,TRBV29-1,TRBJ2-5,TRBD2
TGTGCCAGCAGATCAGGGGGACTCAGCAATCAGCCCCAGCATTTT,CASRSGGLSNQPQHF,-,15,TRBV27,TRBJ1-5,TRBD1
TGTGCCAGCAGCCCCCGCAGGGGCAACGAGCAGTACTTC,CASSPRRGNEQYF,-,13,TRBV7-6,TRBJ2-7,-
TGTGCCAGCAGCGACCCCACAGGAACAGGACGCACTGAAGCTTTCTTT,CASSDPTGTGRTEAFF,few,16,TRBV7-9,TRBJ1-1,-
TGTGCTAGTGGCCTGGCCCGGGAGCAGTTCTTC,CASGLAREQFF,-,11,TRBV12-5,TRBJ2-1,-
TGTGCCAGTAGTATAGGGTTCGGGGTTGGAGAGACCCAGTACTTC,CASSIGFGVGETQYF,-,15,TRBV19,TRBJ2-5,-
TGTGCCAGCTCTCGAACGGCAGAAGGCAATGAGCAGTTCTTC,CASSRTAEGNEQFF,-,14,TRBV18,TRBJ2-1,-
TGTGCCAGCAGCGCCCGGGACAGGGTCCCAGATACGCAGTATTTT,CASSARDRVPDTQYF,few,15,TRBV7-9,TRBJ2-3,TRBD1